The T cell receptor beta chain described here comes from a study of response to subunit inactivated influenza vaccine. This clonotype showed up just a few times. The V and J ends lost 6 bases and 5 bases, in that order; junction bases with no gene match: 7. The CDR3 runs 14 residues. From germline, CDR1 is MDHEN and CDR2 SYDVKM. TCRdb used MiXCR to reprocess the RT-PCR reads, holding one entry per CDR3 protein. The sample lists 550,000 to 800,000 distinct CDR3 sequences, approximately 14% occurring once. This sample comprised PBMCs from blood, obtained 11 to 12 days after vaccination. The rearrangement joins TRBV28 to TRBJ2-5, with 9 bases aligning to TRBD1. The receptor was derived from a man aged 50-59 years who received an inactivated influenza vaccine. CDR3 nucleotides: TGTGCCAGCAGGGGGACAGGGCGGTCGGAGACCCAGTACTTC. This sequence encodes CASRGTGRSETQYF. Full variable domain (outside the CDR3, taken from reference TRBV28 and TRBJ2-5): DVKVTQSSRYLVKRTGEKVFLECVQDMDHENMFWYRQDPGLGLRLIYFSYDVKMKEKGDIPEGYSVSREKKERFSLILESASTNQTSMYLCASRGTGRSETQYFGPGTRLLVL.